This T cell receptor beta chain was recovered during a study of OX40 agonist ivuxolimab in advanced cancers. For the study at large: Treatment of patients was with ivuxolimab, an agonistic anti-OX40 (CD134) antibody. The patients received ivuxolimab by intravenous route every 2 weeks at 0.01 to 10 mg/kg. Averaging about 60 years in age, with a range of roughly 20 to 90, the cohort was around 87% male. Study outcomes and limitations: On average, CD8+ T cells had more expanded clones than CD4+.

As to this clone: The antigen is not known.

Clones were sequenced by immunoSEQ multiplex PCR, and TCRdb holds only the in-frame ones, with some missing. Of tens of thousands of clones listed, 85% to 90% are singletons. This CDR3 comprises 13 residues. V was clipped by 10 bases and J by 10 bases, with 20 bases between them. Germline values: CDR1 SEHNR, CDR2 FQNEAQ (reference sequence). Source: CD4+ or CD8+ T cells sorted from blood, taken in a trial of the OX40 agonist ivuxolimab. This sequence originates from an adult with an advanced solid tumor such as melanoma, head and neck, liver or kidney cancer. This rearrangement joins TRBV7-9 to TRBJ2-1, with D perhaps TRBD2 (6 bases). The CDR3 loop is CATTGTPGGEQFF. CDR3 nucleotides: TGTGCCACCACCGGGACCCCCGGAGGGGAGCAGTTCTTC.